Below, one TCR beta chain is given with its context. Produced via immunoSEQ multiplex PCR; TCRdb's table is partial and in-frame only. The sample has some 80,000 clones, around 86% seen once; the top ten hold approximately 22%. The time point: blood 2 weeks post-SBRT. Treatment meaning: 15 Gy SBRT to primary tumor, nephrectomy 4 weeks later. Radiation-treated patients gave blood at baseline, week 2 and week 4. These data originate in a study of radiation and T cells in renal cell carcinoma. Per the germline V gene, CDR1 is SGHDT and CDR2 is YYEEEE. The V end lost 4 bases, the J end lost 0 bases, and 11 bases lay between the germline ends. The CDR3 loop spans 15 amino acids.

This TCR derives from a woman in her 50s with renal cell carcinoma. J is TRBJ2-1 and V is TRBV5-6; no clear D. Sequences were derived from blood, sampled from a patient whose treatment included radiotherapy and nephrectomy. This CDR3 is CASSRDINSYNEQFF. The CDR3 DNA sequence: TGTGCCAGCAGCAGGGATATAAACTCCTACAATGAGCAGTTCTTC.